The 24 T cell receptor beta chains in this list originate from one sample, sequenced in a study of blood T cells in healthy people across ages. A sample-barcoded 5' primer and a J-beta primer mix were used in a second PCR of about 7 to 11 cycles. TCRdb redid the calling of the 5' RACE reads with MiXCR, one entry per CDR3 protein. The table has about 780,000 distinct CDR3 sequences, about half seen once. What was sequenced was blood. The origin of the receptors is a man older than 75 in good health.

The rearrangement joins TRBV12-3 or TRBV12-4 to TRBJ2-3, with D uncertain. Trimming stripped 8 bases from V and 6 bases from J, with 6 bases between. The CDR3 runs 10 residues. The CDR3 DNA reads TGTGCCAGCGGTCGGGATACGCAGTATTTT. It codes for CASGRDTQYF.

In this sample, this clonotype turned up a few times. This sequence joins TRBV28 and TRBJ1-4, with no clear D. This CDR3 has 16 amino acids. The ends were cut back, 4 bases at V and 0 bases at J, with 12 bases in the middle. Germline-derived CDR1 and CDR2 are MDHEN and SYDVKM. The DNA for the CDR3 is TGTGCCAGCAGTTCTACTTGGCCTGCAACTAATGAAAAACTGTTTTTT. Protein product: CASSSTWPATNEKLFF.

This clonotype has a count of ten or more. V and J are TRBV5-1 and TRBJ2-3; TRBD2 aligns across 8 bases. This CDR3 region has 14 residues. Germline CDR1 SGHRS, CDR2 YFSETQ. The J segment lost 2 bases and the V segment lost 5 bases, leaving 4 bases of the junction unmatched. CDR3 region: CASRVAGLTDTQYF. As DNA, the CDR3 is TGCGCCAGCAGGGTAGCGGGACTCACAGATACGCAGTATTTT.

The V call is TRBV2, the J call TRBJ2-1; 10 nucleotides match TRBD1. Germline loops: CDR1 SNHLY, CDR2 FYNNEI. CDR3 length equals 15 residues. V gave up 3 bases and J gave up 6 bases; unmatched junction bases: 5. The CDR3 DNA reads as TGTGCCAGCAGTGAGGGGACAGGGGTGGTCAATGAGCAGTTCTTC. Translated: CASSEGTGVVNEQFF.

As to this clonotype: A clone one base away is much larger, so this may be a read error. The chain carries TRBV20-1 and TRBJ2-3, with 11 bases aligning to TRBD2. V shed 4 bases, J shed 5 bases, and the junction held 8 bases outside the gene matches. Germline CDR1 and CDR2: DFQATT and SNEGSKA (reference sequence). The CDR3 contains 15 residues. The CDR3 sequence is CSATGLAAIIDTQYF. The CDR3 nucleotides are TGCAGTGCTACGGGACTAGCGGCGATCATAGATACGCAGTATTTT.

This chain joins TRBV30 and TRBJ2-5; D gene ambiguous. The assigned J gene may be wrong: the sequence end matches TRBJ2-7 better. The germline CDR1 and CDR2 sequences are GTSNPN and SVGIG (reference sequence). The CDR3 covers 13 residues. DNA for the CDR3: TGTGCCTGGAGTGTACTCCAGATCGGCGAGCAGTACTTC. It codes for CAWSVLQIGEQYF.

The V call is TRBV29-1, the J call TRBJ2-5; D is unclear. CDR3 length: 12 residues. Germline CDR1 reads SQVTM; CDR2 reads ANQGSEA. Between the trimmed V and J ends, which lost 4 bases and 5 bases, there was a span of 11 bases. The CDR3 nucleotides are TGCAGCGTTGTAAAGGGTGGTGAGACCCAGTACTTC. As protein: CSVVKGGETQYF.

The chain carries TRBV6-1 and TRBJ2-1; D may be TRBD1 (7 bases). Germline V gene lookup returns CDR1 MNHNS and CDR2 SASEGT. V was clipped by 0 bases and J by 0 bases, with 12 bases between them. There are 17 residues in the CDR3. CDR3 region: CASSEAAGGHSYNEQFF. In DNA form, the CDR3 reads TGTGCCAGCAGTGAAGCGGCAGGGGGGCACTCCTACAATGAGCAGTTCTTC.

The chain carries TRBV7-9 and TRBJ2-3; D unclear. The germline V gene encodes CDR1 SEHNR and CDR2 FQNEAQ (reference sequence). Trimming took off 1 base at V and 0 bases at J, with 11 bases between the two ends. This CDR3 comprises 16 residues. The CDR3 nucleotides are TGTGCCAGCAGCTTAGGTCCAGGAGTTAGCACAGATACGCAGTATTTT. This gives the protein CASSLGPGVSTDTQYF.

This chain uses TRBV20-1 with TRBJ2-7; no reliable D call. Matching the DNA end better, TRBJ2-5 makes the J call doubtful. The CDR3 sequence is 10 residues long. The V gene's germline CDR1 is DFQATT and CDR2 SNEGSKA (reference sequence). This CDR3 reads CSALRETQYF. The CDR3 nucleotides are TGCAGTGCCTTACGTGAGACCCAGTACTTC.

This clonotype turned up a few times. The chain has TRBV7-2 and TRBJ2-5, with D perhaps assigned TRBD1 or TRBD2 (6 bases each). Trimming stripped 1 base from V and 4 bases from J, with 13 bases between. The CDR3 is 15 amino acids. Germline assignment: CDR1 SGHTA and CDR2 FQGNSA. The CDR3 coding sequence is TGTGCCAGCAGCTTAGTATCCAGGGGAGGAGAGACCCAGTACTTC. Translation gives CASSLVSRGGETQYF.

This chain uses TRBV14 with TRBJ2-5, with 8 bases lining up with TRBD2. Gene TRBJ2-7 matches the end of the DNA better, so the J call may be wrong. The CDR3 spans 12 residues. Germline CDR1 reads SGHDN; CDR2 reads FVKESK. The CDR3 region is CASSWTSTEQYF. In DNA, the CDR3 is TGTGCCAGCAGCTGGACTAGCACCGAGCAGTACTTC.

This chain connects TRBV7-9 to TRBJ2-2; D may correspond to TRBD1 or TRBD2 (5 bases each). Trimming stripped 4 bases from V and 1 base from J, with 13 bases between. This CDR3 is built from 16 residues. In germline, CDR1 is SEHNR, CDR2 FQNEAQ (reference sequence). In nucleotides, the CDR3 is TGTGCCAGCAGCTCAAAGAGGGACCTGAACACCGGGGAGCTGTTTTTT. Translation: CASSSKRDLNTGELFF.

This clonotype was found a few times. This chain connects TRBV10-1 to TRBJ2-1; TRBD1 is a possible D gene (6 bases). From germline, CDR1 is WNHNN and CDR2 SYGVQD (reference sequence). The CDR3 has 14 amino acids. Trimming removed 9 bases from V and 5 bases from J, with 17 bases in between. CDR3 sequence reads: CARPVAGANNEQFF. CDR3 nucleotides: TGCGCCAGACCGGTCGCAGGGGCTAACAATGAGCAGTTCTTC.

This clonotype was counted at least ten times. The V gene is TRBV12-3 or TRBV12-4, the J gene TRBJ2-3; 9 bases fit TRBD2. The length of the CDR3 is 15 residues. V shed 1 base, J shed 2 bases, and the junction held 1 base outside the gene matches. The CDR3, as DNA: TGTGCCAGCAGTTTAGTAGCGGGGGACACAGATACGCAGTATTTT. It encodes CASSLVAGDTDTQYF.

The chain combines TRBV2 with TRBJ2-7; 9 bases line up with TRBD2. CDR1 is SNHLY and CDR2 is FYNNEI in the germline V gene. The length of the CDR3 is 14 residues. With 6 bases clipped from V and 6 bases from J, the junction kept 9 bases outside the gene matches. This chain's CDR3 is CASRGPAGGVEQYF. The CDR3 DNA sequence: TGTGCCAGCAGGGGACCAGCGGGAGGAGTCGAGCAGTACTTC.

This clonotype was detected a few times. The chain recombines TRBV30 with TRBJ2-1, with 7 bases fitting TRBD1. Germline CDR1 GTSNPN, CDR2 SVGIG (reference sequence). This CDR3 has 16 residues. Trimming removed 1 base from V and 0 bases from J; junction bases left unmatched: 6. The DNA of the CDR3 is TGTGCCTGGAGTGCCCGACAGGGATCCTCCTACAATGAGCAGTTCTTC. Translated, it gives CAWSARQGSSYNEQFF. The full variable domain, with the rest looked up from reference TRBV30 and TRBJ2-1, is SQTIHQWPATLVQPVGSPLSLECTVEGTSNPNLYWYRQAAGRGLQLLFYSVGIGQISSEVPQNLSASRPQDRQFILSSKKLLLSDSGFYLCAWSARQGSSYNEQFFGPGTRLTVL.

This chain uses TRBV12-3 or TRBV12-4 with TRBJ2-1; the D call may be TRBD1 or TRBD2 (5 bases each). CDR3 length: 19 residues. Deletions cut 3 bases from V and 0 bases from J, with 21 bases between. The CDR3 DNA is TGTGCCAGCAGTTTCCCTAGGGCCCCCGGGGCGGGCTCCTACAATGAGCAGTTCTTC. Translation gives CASSFPRAPGAGSYNEQFF.

This clonotype was seen at least ten times. The chain combines TRBV29-1 with TRBJ2-7; the D gene is possibly TRBD1 (6 bases). V was pared by 3 bases and J by 2 bases, with 11 bases between. The CDR3 is made up of 13 amino acids. Germline CDR1 SQVTM, CDR2 ANQGSEA. The CDR3 is CSVEPTGAYEQYF. CDR3 coding DNA: TGCAGCGTTGAGCCGACAGGAGCCTACGAGCAGTACTTC.

This clonotype was detected only a few times. The chain combines TRBV15 with TRBJ1-2; tentatively, D is TRBD1 (5 bases). The germline V gene encodes CDR1 LNHNV and CDR2 YYDKDF (reference sequence). Trimming took off 0 bases at V and 6 bases at J, with 11 bases between the two ends. The CDR3 extends over 14 amino acids. In nucleotides, the CDR3 is TGTGCCACCAGCAGAGATCTAGGGGCTGATGGCTACACCTTC. Translating it yields CATSRDLGADGYTF.

This clonotype was detected only a few times. The rearrangement links TRBV18 to TRBJ2-7, with no clear D. The V gene's germline CDR1 is KGHSH and CDR2 LQKENI. V lost 6 bases to trimming and J lost 0 bases, with 15 bases between them. The CDR3 spans 15 residues. This CDR3 is CASSPQPPPSYEQYF. The CDR3 DNA follows: TGTGCCAGCTCTCCTCAACCTCCACCCTCCTACGAGCAGTACTTC. Combining the CDR3 with reference TRBV18 and TRBJ2-7 gives the whole variable domain NAGVMQNPRHLVRRRGQEARLRCSPMKGHSHVYWYRQLPEEGLKFMVYLQKENIIDESGMPKERFSAEFPKEGPSILRIQQVVRGDSAAYFCASSPQPPPSYEQYFGPGTRLTVT.

This clonotype was counted a few times. DNA of the CDR3: TGCGCCAGCAGCCTGATACTAGCGGGGTACACAGATACGCAGTATTTT. Translation: CASSLILAGYTDTQYF. The chain has TRBV5-1 and TRBJ2-3; 10 nucleotides agree with TRBD2. This CDR3 comprises 16 residues. CDR1 is SGHRS and CDR2 is YFSETQ in the germline V gene. V lost 4 bases to trimming and J lost 2 bases; unmatched junction nucleotides: 7. Complete variable domain (other parts from reference TRBV5-1 and TRBJ2-3): KAGVTQTPRYLIKTRGQQVTLSCSPISGHRSVSWYQQTPGQGLQFLFEYFSETQRNKGNFPGRFSGRQFSNSRSEMNVSTLELGDSALYLCASSLILAGYTDTQYFGPGTRLTVL.

The V gene is TRBV4-3, the J gene TRBJ1-6; TRBD1 matches 9 bases. V dropped 4 bases and J dropped 8; count of bases not matched to a gene: 6. Germline V gene lookup returns CDR1 LGHNA and CDR2 YSLEER. This CDR3 spans 15 amino acids. The CDR3 bases are TGCGCCAGCAGCCTGGAGGGGACAGGGCATTCACCCCTCCACTTT. This gives the protein CASSLEGTGHSPLHF.

This sequence joins TRBV7-9 and TRBJ2-1; TRBD1 is a possible D gene (5 bases). The length of the CDR3 is 14 residues. Per the germline V gene, CDR1 is SEHNR and CDR2 is FQNEAQ (reference sequence). Between the trimmed V and J ends, which lost 1 base and 5 bases, there was a span of 9 bases. CDR3 in amino acids: CASSLGGGDNEQFF. CDR3 DNA: TGTGCCAGCAGCTTAGGGGGCGGAGACAATGAGCAGTTCTTC.